Below are 23 T cell receptor beta chains sequenced from a single sample in a study of blood T cell repertoires in COVID-19. Clones were sequenced by immunoSEQ multiplex PCR, and TCRdb holds only the in-frame ones, with some missing. The sample lists 90,000 to 150,000 clones, 79% seen once, with under 5% in the top ten. Sequencing was carried out using peripheral blood. The receptors originated from a woman aged 80 or older with acute or convalescent COVID-19.

This chain connects TRBV7-8 to TRBJ2-5; D is unresolved. This CDR3 has 14 amino acids. Between the trimmed V and J ends, which lost 5 bases and 2 bases, there was a span of 12 bases. CDR1 is SGHVS, CDR2 FQNEAQ, per germline. In nucleotides, the CDR3 is TGTGCCAGCAGCCGGCGGAACCTACAAGAGACCCAGTACTTC. Its translation: CASSRRNLQETQYF.

The chain combines TRBV30 with TRBJ2-5, with 9 bases identical to TRBD2. Losses at the gene ends were 2 bases for V and 4 bases for J; bases not matched to a gene: 5. Germline CDR1 reads GTSNPN; CDR2 reads SVGIG (reference sequence). The CDR3 has 14 residues. The CDR3 loop is CAWSLSGGGETQYF. CDR3 DNA: TGTGCCTGGAGTCTTAGCGGGGGAGGAGAGACCCAGTACTTC.

The gene calls are TRBV28 and TRBJ1-3, with TRBD1 as a possible D gene (6 bases). The germline V gene encodes CDR1 MDHEN and CDR2 SYDVKM. The CDR3 contains 16 residues. Trimming pared 6 bases from V and 0 bases from J, leaving 15 bases between. CDR3 sequence reads: CASRPGHEISGNTIYF. The CDR3 bases are TGTGCCAGCAGGCCGGGACACGAAATCTCTGGAAACACCATATATTTT.

The J gene is TRBJ2-1, the V gene TRBV19; a weak D match, TRBD1 (6 bases). The CDR3 spans 13 residues. Between the trimmed V and J ends, which lost 3 bases and 8 bases, there was a span of 11 bases. The germline gives CDR1 LNHDA, CDR2 SQIVND (reference sequence). CDR3 sequence reads: CASSILYRDEQFF. For the CDR3, the DNA is TGTGCCAGTAGTATCCTATACAGGGATGAGCAGTTCTTC.

The chain combines TRBV5-6 with TRBJ2-5; perhaps TRBD1 as D (6 bases). Looked up from germline, CDR1 is SGHDT and CDR2 is YYEEEE. The CDR3 length is 14 residues. Trimming took 2 bases from V and 3 from J, leaving 11 bases between them. Here the CDR3 reads CASSFFGQKETQYF. The DNA of the CDR3 is TGTGCCAGCAGCTTCTTTGGACAGAAAGAGACCCAGTACTTC.

V gene TRBV19 combines with J gene TRBJ1-2, with 12 bases aligning to TRBD1. Germline V gives CDR1 LNHDA, CDR2 SQIVND (reference sequence). V lost 0 bases and J lost 7; bases outside the gene matches: 3. The CDR3 extends over 15 amino acids. As DNA, the CDR3 is TGTGCCAGTAGTATAGATCGGGACAGGGGGCTTGGCTACACCTTC. Encoded protein: CASSIDRDRGLGYTF.

The rearrangement joins TRBV2 to TRBJ1-1; 7 bases are a match to TRBD1. Trimming at V came to 6 bases and at J to 1 base, leaving 5 bases not matched to a gene. This CDR3 has 14 residues. Germline V gives CDR1 SNHLY, CDR2 FYNNEI. This chain's CDR3 is CASSTRQGNTEAFF. As DNA, the CDR3 is TGTGCCAGCAGCACGAGACAGGGGAACACTGAAGCTTTCTTT.

The chain recombines TRBV6-5 with TRBJ1-2; 9 nucleotides line up with TRBD1. The CDR3 consists of 14 residues. Germline lookup yields CDR1 MNHEY and CDR2 SVGAGI. The trim removed 6 bases at V and 5 bases at J, leaving 7 bases unmatched. CDR3: CASRPGQGVYGYTF. CDR3 nucleotide sequence: TGTGCCAGCAGGCCGGGACAGGGAGTTTATGGCTACACCTTC.

This chain joins TRBV9 and TRBJ2-7; 9 positions match TRBD2. V lost 4 bases to trimming and J lost 7 bases; unmatched junction nucleotides: 9. This CDR3 spans 14 amino acids. In germline, CDR1 is SGDLS, CDR2 YYNGEE. The CDR3 DNA follows: TGTGCCAGCAGCCCTGCGGGGGGGCCGAGGGAGCAGTACTTC. This sequence encodes CASSPAGGPREQYF.

J is TRBJ1-4 and V is TRBV7-2, with no clear D. The V end lost 2 bases, the J end lost 4 bases, and 8 bases lay between the germline ends. The germline V gene encodes CDR1 SGHTA and CDR2 FQGNSA. This CDR3 contains 14 residues. The CDR3 DNA reads TGTGCCAGCAGCTTACTTTTAAATAATGAAAAACTGTTTTTT. Residues: CASSLLLNNEKLFF.

This clone was seen a handful of times. This rearrangement joins TRBV4-1 to TRBJ1-3; D is perhaps TRBD1 (5 bases). Trimming removed 0 bases from V and 0 bases from J, with 9 bases in between. The CDR3 spans 16 residues. Germline V gene sequence: CDR1 MGHRA, CDR2 YSYEKL. The CDR3 loop reads CASSQDKGRSGNTIYF. In DNA form, the CDR3 reads TGCGCCAGCAGCCAAGACAAGGGGCGCTCTGGAAACACCATATATTTT.

This chain connects TRBV7-2 to TRBJ1-2; 7 nucleotides match TRBD1. The CDR3 has 15 residues. V was pared by 0 bases and J by 5 bases, with 6 bases of the junction left unmatched. Germline V gives CDR1 SGHTA, CDR2 FQGNSA. For the CDR3, the DNA is TGTGCCAGCAGCTTAGCGAGGGACAGCTCTTATGGCTACACCTTC. This encodes CASSLARDSSYGYTF.

This chain connects TRBV2 to TRBJ2-7; 8 bases are a match to TRBD1. The V segment lost 6 bases and the J segment 3 bases; nucleotides outside the gene matches: 10. Per the germline V gene, CDR1 is SNHLY and CDR2 is FYNNEI. CDR3 size: 15 residues. CDR3 sequence: CASRVTGGGYYEQYF. Written as DNA, the CDR3 is TGTGCCAGCAGGGTTACAGGGGGAGGTTACTACGAGCAGTACTTC.

The chain carries TRBV27 and TRBJ2-7; 7 bases agree with TRBD2. This CDR3 is built from 17 residues. V shed 3 bases, J shed 3 bases, and the junction held 14 bases outside the gene matches. The germline V gene encodes CDR1 MNHEY and CDR2 SMNVEV (reference sequence). In DNA, the CDR3 is TGTGCCAGCAGTTTTCTAGGTGGGAGGGTTGACCGCTACGAGCAGTACTTC. Protein sequence: CASSFLGGRVDRYEQYF.

The chain couples TRBV11-2 to TRBJ2-7; tentative D call: TRBD2 (5 bases). CDR3 size: 14 residues. The germline gives CDR1 SGHAT, CDR2 FQNNGV. Trimming took off 0 bases at V and 4 bases at J, with 10 bases between the two ends. DNA for the CDR3: TGTGCCAGCAGCTTAGACTCCCCGGGGTACGAGCAGTACTTC. As protein: CASSLDSPGYEQYF.

The chain employs TRBV4-2 and TRBJ2-2, with D maybe TRBD2 (7 bases). Germline-derived CDR1 and CDR2 are LGHNA and YNFKEQ. This CDR3 has 15 amino acids. V shed 0 bases and J shed 6 bases, with 11 bases lying between them. CDR3 loop: CASSQERGRAGELFF. The CDR3 coding sequence is TGTGCCAGCAGCCAAGAGAGGGGGAGGGCCGGGGAGCTGTTTTTT.

Written as DNA, the CDR3 is TGCGCCAGCAGCTTGGAACAGGGGATGTGGGAGACCCAGTACTTC. Translating gives CASSLEQGMWETQYF. V usage is TRBV5-1 and J usage is TRBJ2-5; 7 bases line up with TRBD1. V was pared by 0 bases and J by 5 bases, with 7 bases of the junction left unmatched. Germline lookup yields CDR1 SGHRS and CDR2 YFSETQ. This CDR3 comprises 15 residues. The whole variable domain, filled in from reference TRBV5-1 and TRBJ2-5, reads KAGVTQTPRYLIKTRGQQVTLSCSPISGHRSVSWYQQTPGQGLQFLFEYFSETQRNKGNFPGRFSGRQFSNSRSEMNVSTLELGDSALYLCASSLEQGMWETQYFGPGTRLLVL.

This clone was seen more than once but under ten times. The rearrangement links TRBV4-3 to TRBJ2-1; 7 bases are shared with TRBD2. The CDR3 loop spans 16 amino acids. Trimming cost V 4 bases and J 0 bases; bases outside gene matches: 6. Per the germline V gene, CDR1 is LGHNA and CDR2 is YSLEER. CDR3 amino acids: CASSLSGGSSYNEQFF. The CDR3 DNA reads TGCGCCAGCAGCCTTTCCGGGGGGAGCTCCTACAATGAGCAGTTCTTC.

CDR3 in amino acids: CAWHRGRRLFF. CDR3 sequence (DNA): TGTGCCTGGCACAGGGGGCGTAGACTGTTTTTT. This chain connects TRBV30 to TRBJ1-4, with 9 bases matching TRBD1. Germline assignment: CDR1 GTSNPN and CDR2 SVGIG (reference sequence). With 5 bases clipped from V and 13 bases from J, the junction kept 5 bases outside the gene matches. CDR3 length: 11 amino acids.

The V and J genes are TRBV9 and TRBJ2-1, with TRBD2 matching 10 bases. CDR3 length: 15 amino acids. The V segment lost 4 bases and the J segment 5 bases; nucleotides outside the gene matches: 6. Germline loops: CDR1 SGDLS, CDR2 YYNGEE. CDR3 region: CASSPQAGGNNEQFF. Written as DNA, the CDR3 is TGTGCCAGCAGCCCTCAAGCGGGGGGGAACAATGAGCAGTTCTTC. The full variable domain, with the rest looked up from reference TRBV9 and TRBJ2-1, is DSGVTQTPKHLITATGQRVTLRCSPRSGDLSVYWYQQSLDQGLQFLIQYYNGEERAKGNILERFSAQQFPDLHSELNLSSLELGDSALYFCASSPQAGGNNEQFFGPGTRLTVL.

The chain combines TRBV19 with TRBJ1-2, with no clear D. This CDR3 region has 15 residues. Deletions cut 3 bases from V and 2 bases from J, with 13 bases between. Per the germline V gene, CDR1 is LNHDA and CDR2 is SQIVND (reference sequence). The CDR3 protein is CASSIIAEENYGYTF. The CDR3, as DNA: TGTGCCAGTAGTATTATCGCAGAGGAAAACTATGGCTACACCTTC.

The V gene is TRBV19, the J gene TRBJ1-1; D unclear. This CDR3 region has 13 residues. V was shortened by 0 bases and J by 4 bases, with 6 bases between the two germline ends. Germline values: CDR1 LNHDA, CDR2 SQIVND (reference sequence). The CDR3 DNA reads as TGTGCCAGTAGTATAGATCCGGTCACTGAAGCTTTCTTT. It codes for CASSIDPVTEAFF.

The chain recombines TRBV6-6 with TRBJ1-4; a weak D match, TRBD1 (6 bases). Trimming shortened V by 7 bases and J by 8 bases, and 14 bases separated the two germline ends. CDR1 MNHNY and CDR2 SVGAGI come from the germline V gene (reference sequence). The length of the CDR3 is 13 residues. The DNA of the CDR3 is TGTGCCAGCATGGGTGGACAGAACGAAAAACTGTTTTTT. It encodes CASMGGQNEKLFF.